This TCR beta chain was recovered during a study of CD8 T cells in Susac syndrome. Study-level results: In total CD8+ repertoires, fewer than 20 Susac-specific public clones were found, and in CD8+ TEMRA repertoires, about five were found.

A note on this clonotype: The antigen is unknown.

The RNA, roughly 0.45 to 1 ug, was put through reverse transcription using random hexamers. TCRdb itself ran the immunoSEQ multiplex PCR reads through MiXCR, one entry per CDR3 protein. There are tens of thousands of distinct CDR3 sequences in the sample; more than 85% occur only once, and approximately 0.47% lies in the top ten. Sequencing input: CD8+ T cells from PBMCs. This clonotype was obtained from a human donor with Susac syndrome.

The CDR3 sequence is CASSSRTPQINEQFF. CDR3 in DNA: TGTGCCAGCAGCTCGAGGACTCCCCAAATCAATGAGCAGTTCTTC. The V and J genes are TRBV5-4 and TRBJ2-1; the D gene is possibly TRBD2 (5 bases). Germline V gene sequence: CDR1 SGHNT, CDR2 YYREEE (reference sequence). The CDR3 loop spans 15 amino acids. V was cut by 3 bases and J by 6 bases, with 16 bases left in between.